These 3 T cell receptor beta chains were all obtained from the same sample, sequenced in a study of T cell responses to AZD1222 COVID-19 vaccine. Clones were sequenced by immunoSEQ multiplex PCR, and TCRdb holds only the in-frame ones, with some missing. The repertoire holds around 270,000 clones, around 92% seen once, with roughly 0.6% in the top ten. This sample comprised peripheral blood, obtained 28 days after the second AZD1222 dose. Every receptor here comes from an adult who received the AZD1222 COVID-19 vaccine.

This clone appeared a single time. J is TRBJ1-4 and V is TRBV25-1; D gene unclear. CDR1 is MGHDK and CDR2 is SYGVNS in the germline V gene. The CDR3 is 13 residues long. V dropped 5 bases and J dropped 7 bases, with 11 bases sitting between them. The CDR3 spells CASSLRNVEKLFF. CDR3 bases: TGTGCCAGCAGTCTCAGAAATGTTGAAAAACTGTTTTTT.

The J gene is TRBJ1-1, the V gene TRBV28; no firm D call. With 10 bases removed from V and 5 bases from J, the gap between germline ends came to 14 bases. Germline CDR1 reads MDHEN; CDR2 reads SYDVKM. The CDR3 is 12 residues long. CDR3: CATRRAGTEAFF. The CDR3 region has the DNA TGTGCCACCCGCCGGGCGGGTACTGAAGCTTTCTTT.

The chain uses TRBV11-2 and TRBJ1-3, with unresolved D. The V gene's germline CDR1 is SGHAT and CDR2 FQNNGV. V was trimmed by 0 bases and J by 0 bases, leaving 9 bases between them. The CDR3 extends over 16 amino acids. This CDR3 is CASSLEGSSSGNTIYF. CDR3 in DNA: TGTGCCAGCAGCTTAGAGGGCTCGAGCTCTGGAAACACCATATATTTT.